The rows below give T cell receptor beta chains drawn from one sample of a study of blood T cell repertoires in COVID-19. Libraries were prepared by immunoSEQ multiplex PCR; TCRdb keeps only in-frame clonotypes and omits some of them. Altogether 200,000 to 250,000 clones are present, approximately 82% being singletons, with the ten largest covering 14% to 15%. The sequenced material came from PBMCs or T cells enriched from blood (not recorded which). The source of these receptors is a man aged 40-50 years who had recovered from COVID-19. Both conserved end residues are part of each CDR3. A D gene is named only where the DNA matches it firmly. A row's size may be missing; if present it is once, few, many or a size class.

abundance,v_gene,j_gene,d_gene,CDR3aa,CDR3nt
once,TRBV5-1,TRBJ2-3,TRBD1,CASSLGQGAPDTQYF,TGCGCCAGCAGCTTAGGGCAGGGGGCCCCAGATACGCAGTATTTT
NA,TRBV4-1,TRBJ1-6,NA,CASSQGRGGYNSPLHF,TGCGCCAGCAGCCAGGGGAGGGGTGGCTATAATTCACCCCTCCACTTT
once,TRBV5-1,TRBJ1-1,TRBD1,CASSGSRDRVVTEAFF,TGCGCCAGCAGCGGATCCCGGGACAGGGTGGTCACTGAAGCTTTCTTT
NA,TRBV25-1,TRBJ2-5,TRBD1,CASEQGARETQYF,TGTGCCAGCGAACAGGGGGCGAGGGAGACCCAGTACTTC
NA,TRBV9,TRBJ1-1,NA,CASSAQGFTEAFF,TGTGCCAGCAGCGCACAGGGTTTTACTGAAGCTTTCTTT
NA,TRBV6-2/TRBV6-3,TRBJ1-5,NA,CASSYAPGNQPQHF,TGTGCCAGCAGTTACGCCCCGGGCAATCAGCCCCAGCATTTT
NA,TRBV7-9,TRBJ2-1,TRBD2,CASGYHKAGGYYNEQFF,TGTGCCAGCGGCTACCACAAAGCGGGGGGGTACTACAATGAGCAGTTCTTC
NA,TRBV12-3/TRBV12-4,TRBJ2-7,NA,CASSLLRTYEQYF,TGTGCCAGCAGTTTGCTTAGAACCTACGAGCAGTACTTC
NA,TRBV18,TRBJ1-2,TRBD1,CASSPFDRDYGYTF,TGTGCCAGCTCACCATTTGACAGGGACTATGGCTACACCTTC
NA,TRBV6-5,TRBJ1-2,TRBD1,CASWDSFRGYTF,TGTGCCAGCTGGGACAGCTTTAGAGGCTACACCTTC
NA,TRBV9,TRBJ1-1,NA,CASSVTADRTNTEAFF,TGTGCCAGCAGCGTTACAGCCGACAGGACGAACACTGAAGCTTTCTTT
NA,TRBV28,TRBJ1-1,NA,CASSIPGGSNTEAFF,TGTGCCAGCAGCATTCCCGGGGGTTCGAACACTGAAGCTTTCTTT
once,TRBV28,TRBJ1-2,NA,CASRPLFDGYTF,TGTGCCAGCAGGCCACTGTTTGATGGCTACACCTTC
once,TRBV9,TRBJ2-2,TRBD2,CASSVVGTRGSGGELFF,TGTGCCAGCAGCGTAGTGGGGACTAGAGGGTCTGGCGGGGAGCTGTTTTTT
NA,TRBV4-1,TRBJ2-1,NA,CASRKGLADEQFF,TGCGCCAGCAGAAAGGGGCTGGCGGATGAGCAGTTCTTC
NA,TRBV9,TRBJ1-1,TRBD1,CASRAGGWTEAFF,TGTGCCAGCAGAGCAGGGGGCTGGACTGAAGCTTTCTTT
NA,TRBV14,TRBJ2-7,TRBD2,CASSLAGVGEQYF,TGTGCCAGCAGTCTAGCGGGAGTGGGTGAGCAGTACTTC
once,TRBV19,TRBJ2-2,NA,CASIRNAVDAGELFF,TGTGCCAGTATCAGGAACGCTGTAGACGCCGGGGAGCTGTTTTTT